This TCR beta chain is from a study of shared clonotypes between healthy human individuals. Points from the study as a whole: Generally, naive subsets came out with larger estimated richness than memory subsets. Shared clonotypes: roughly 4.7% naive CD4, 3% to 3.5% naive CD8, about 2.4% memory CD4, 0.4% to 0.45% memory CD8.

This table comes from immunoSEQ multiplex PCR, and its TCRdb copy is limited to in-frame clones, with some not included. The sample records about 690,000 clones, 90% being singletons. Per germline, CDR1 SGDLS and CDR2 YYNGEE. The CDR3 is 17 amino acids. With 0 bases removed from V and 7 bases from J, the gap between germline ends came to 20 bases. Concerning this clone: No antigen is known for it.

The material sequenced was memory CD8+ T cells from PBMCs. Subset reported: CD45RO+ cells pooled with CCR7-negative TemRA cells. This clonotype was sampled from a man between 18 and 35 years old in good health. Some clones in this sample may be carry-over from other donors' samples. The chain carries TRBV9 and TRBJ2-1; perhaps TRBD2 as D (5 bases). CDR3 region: CASSVAGVFGELNEQFF. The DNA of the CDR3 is TGTGCCAGCAGCGTAGCTGGAGTCTTCGGGGAGCTGAATGAGCAGTTCTTC.